This T cell receptor (beta chain) was sequenced during a study of OX40 agonist ivuxolimab in advanced cancers. Across the whole study: Partial responses, seen in three patients, involved one hepatocellular carcinoma and two cutaneous melanomas. Study-level results: The CD4+ and CD8+ T cells in the blood had expanded clonally by week 6 at 0.1 to 3.0 mg/kg.

Germline V gives CDR1 SQVTM, CDR2 ANQGSEA. The CDR3 loop spans 12 amino acids. V was cut by 7 bases and J by 0 bases, with 10 bases left in between. Using immunoSEQ multiplex PCR, the repertoire was profiled, and TCRdb retains in-frame clones only, with some absent. The sample records more than 25,000 clones, approximately 78% being singletons. As concerns this clone: The antigen is unknown.

The clonotype was recovered from an adult with an advanced solid tumor such as melanoma, head and neck, liver or kidney cancer. Source: CD4+ or CD8+ T cells sorted from blood, taken in a trial of the OX40 agonist ivuxolimab. The J gene is TRBJ2-7, the V gene TRBV29-1; TRBD1 is a possible D gene (5 bases). CDR3 amino acids: CSAWGFSYEQYF. DNA for the CDR3: TGCAGCGCCTGGGGCTTCTCCTACGAGCAGTACTTC.